This TCR beta chain was captured in a study of control samples from healthy donors and cancer patients. V gave up 10 bases and J gave up 0 bases, with 17 bases separating them. The germline V gene has CDR1 LNHDA and CDR2 SQIVND (reference sequence). CDR3 length: 15 residues. TCRdb's copy holds only in-frame clones and misses some; the assay was immunoSEQ multiplex PCR. The data show about 190,000 clones, 91% seen once. The chain carries TRBV19 and TRBJ2-3, with no clear D. Sequences were obtained from blood. This sequence originates from a young man in good health. The CDR3 loop reads CAISRQVSSTDTQYF. In DNA form, the CDR3 reads TGTGCCATCTCCCGGCAGGTGAGCAGCACAGATACGCAGTATTTT.